The clone carrying this T cell receptor beta chain came up many times. The antigen is not known. These data originate in a study of response to subunit inactivated influenza vaccine. V was clipped by 3 bases and J by 7 bases; unmatched bases: 5. The CDR3 extends over 13 amino acids. Study-wide findings and caveats: The authors offered the suggestion that each seasonal influenza vaccination recruits few new T cells.

TCRdb redid the calling of the RT-PCR reads with MiXCR, one entry per CDR3 protein. This table holds 540,000 or so distinct CDR3 sequences, approximately 13% found once. This chain connects TRBV12-3 or TRBV12-4 to TRBJ1-2; 7 bases match TRBD1. The TCR sequence derives from a middle-aged man who received an inactivated influenza vaccine. The sequences come from PBMCs from blood, collected about 40 days after vaccination. This chain's CDR3 is CASSLRTGGGYTF. CDR3 bases: TGTGCCAGCAGTTTGAGGACAGGCGGTGGCTACACCTTC.